These 6 T cell receptor beta chains were sequenced from one sample in a study of shared clonotypes between healthy human individuals. TCRdb's copy holds only in-frame clones and misses some; the assay was immunoSEQ multiplex PCR. Of about 500,000 clones listed, about 74% are singletons. Sequences were obtained from PBMCs. The receptors here all came from a woman aged 40-49 years in good health. Some clones in this sample may be carry-over from other donors' samples.

The J gene is TRBJ1-1, the V gene TRBV6-6; 7 positions match TRBD1. This CDR3 is built from 14 residues. Germline trimming cut 8 bases from V and 3 bases from J; bases unmatched to any gene: 9. Germline lookup yields CDR1 MNHNY and CDR2 SVGAGI (reference sequence). CDR3 amino acids: CASVADQGDTEAFF. The CDR3 DNA follows: TGTGCCAGCGTCGCAGATCAGGGGGACACTGAAGCTTTCTTT.

The chain combines TRBV25-1 with TRBJ2-5, with 14 bases aligning to TRBD2. Germline V lookup: CDR1 MGHDK, CDR2 SYGVNS. The CDR3 loop spans 16 amino acids. J was trimmed by 11 bases and V by 6 bases; bases with no gene match: 14. For the CDR3, the DNA is TGTGCCAGCAGATTAGGGACTAGCGGGAGTCGAGGTGAGCAGTACTTC. Translated: CASRLGTSGSRGEQYF.

Comments on this clone: A far larger clone is just one base off, so this is likely a read error. The same CDR3 also results from other DNA sequences found in this sample. The CDR3 sequence: CASSLAGRGRAFNEQFF. CDR3 bases: TGCGCCAGCAGCTTGGCAGGGAGAGGGAGGGCGTTCAATGAGCAGTTCTTC. The rearrangement joins TRBV5-6 to TRBJ2-1, with TRBD2 matching over 7 bases. The CDR3 sequence is 17 residues long. Germline V gives CDR1 SGHDT, CDR2 YYEEEE.

The rearrangement links TRBV7-2 to TRBJ2-7, with TRBD1 identical over 8 bases. The V gene's germline CDR1 is SGHTA and CDR2 FQGNSA. There are 15 residues in the CDR3. V gave up 1 base and J gave up 3 bases; unmatched junction bases: 5. The CDR3 DNA follows: TGTGCCAGCAGCTTAGGACAGGGGTTACACTACGAGCAGTACTTC. Its protein product is CASSLGQGLHYEQYF. Full variable domain (rest looked up from reference TRBV7-2 and TRBJ2-7): GAGVSQSPSNKVTEKGKDVELRCDPISGHTALYWYRQSLGQGLEFLIYFQGNSAPDKSGLPSDRFSAERTGGSVSTLTIQRTQQEDSAVYLCASSLGQGLHYEQYFGPGTRLTVT.

The chain recombines TRBV6-1 with TRBJ1-2, with D unclear. The germline V and J ends were trimmed by 2 bases and 3 bases, with 10 bases remaining between them. The CDR3 runs 14 residues. The germline V gene encodes CDR1 MNHNS and CDR2 SASEGT. CDR3 sequence: CASSESFRHYGYTF. DNA for the CDR3: TGTGCCAGCAGTGAAAGCTTCAGGCACTATGGCTACACCTTC.

The CDR3: CASREGGMTNTEAFF. CDR3 DNA sequence: TGCGCCAGTCGAGAGGGAGGGATGACGAACACTGAAGCTTTCTTT. The chain uses TRBV5-1 and TRBJ1-1; no reliable D call. Germline loops: CDR1 SGHRS, CDR2 YFSETQ. Trimming shortened V by 8 bases and J by 1 base, and 18 bases separated the two germline ends. The CDR3 has 15 amino acids. Looking up the rest from reference TRBV5-1 and TRBJ1-1 gives the full variable domain: KAGVTQTPRYLIKTRGQQVTLSCSPISGHRSVSWYQQTPGQGLQFLFEYFSETQRNKGNFPGRFSGRQFSNSRSEMNVSTLELGDSALYLCASREGGMTNTEAFFGQGTRLTVV.